This TCR beta chain was identified during a study of OX40 agonist ivuxolimab in advanced cancers. Study-level points and caveats: CD4+ and CD8+ blood T cells expanded clonally by week 6 at 0.1 to 3.0 mg/kg. Normalized T-cell clonal expansion was also low in some nonresponders.

The protocol was immunoSEQ multiplex PCR, while the TCRdb copy is restricted to in-frame clones and leaves out a portion. The top ten clones hold roughly 0.51% of a sample with tens of thousands of clones, 85% to 90% of them seen once. Remarks on this clone: Its antigen is not known.

The germline gives CDR1 LNHDA, CDR2 SQIVND (reference sequence). The CDR3 has 12 amino acids. Trimming left V 5 bases short and J 1 base short, with 5 bases between. This material consisted of CD4+ or CD8+ T cells sorted from blood, taken in a trial of the OX40 agonist ivuxolimab. The rearrangement links TRBV19 to TRBJ1-1; unclear D gene. The receptor's source is an adult with an advanced solid tumor such as melanoma, head and neck, liver or kidney cancer. The DNA for the CDR3 is TGTGCCAGTAGTTTTACGAACACTGAAGCTTTCTTT. This codes for CASSFTNTEAFF.